This T cell receptor (beta chain) was captured by sequencing in a study of blood T cell repertoires in COVID-19 (TCRdb year 2020). For context, the study as a whole: Collaborator samples came from the United States, Italy and Spain and covered acute and convalescent phases of COVID-19. HLA class I and class II types, where available, came from metadata supplied by the sample provider rather than from assay-based typing. The material from the prospective study consisted of cDNA or gDNA derived from T cells, B-cell-depleted T cells, or PBMCs. The dataset comprised deeply sampled blood TCRbeta repertoires from subjects exposed to, actively infected with, or recovered from COVID-19. The repertoires were released in a freely available public database intended as a resource for research on the immune response to SARS-CoV-2. Samples were obtained from the ongoing ImmuneRACE study (first 160 participants) and from over a thousand subjects provided by 6 global collaborators. Nearly every sample came with metadata listing a de-identified subject ID, COVID-19 status, age in years and sex. What the authors observed across the whole study: Clinical and demographic metadata were provided uncurated, with the amount varying by source and participant.

Notes on this clone: Its specific antigen is unknown. One base away there is no much larger clone; base qualities are not given.

The immunoSEQ Assay, a bias-controlled multiplex PCR, was used to amplify TCRbeta CDR3 regions from genomic DNA. The authors' analysis ran thus. Within the assay, amplification of reference gene primers was used to estimate how many nucleated cells each sample contained. To quantify the absolute abundance of each unique TCRbeta CDR3 rearrangement, sequence reads were collapsed and filtered. For each sample, productive Simpson clonality was calculated as the square root of Simpson's diversity index over productive rearrangements. The source is immuneACCESS, and TCRdb retained only in-frame sequences with V and J called. Part of the clones is not carried over; for the studies checked, unresolved V genes explain less than half of this, and the remainder is unexplained. Clone size and V and J calls were adopted from that table, with D and trimming inferred from the DNA. The sample records 180,000 or so clones, approximately 85% of which are singletons. Under 8% of the sample is in the top ten clones.

Enrolling through a virtual design, the prospective study's participants ranged in age from about 18 to 89 years and lived across roughly 24 United States geographic areas. Cohort assignment in the prospective study relied on participant-reported clinical history from a screening survey and a study questionnaire. For ImmuneRACE Cohort 3, a participant was defined as recovered based on two consecutive negative NP/OP PCR tests, clearance by a healthcare professional, or resolution of symptoms. In the prospective study, whole blood, serum and a nasopharyngeal or oropharyngeal swab were collected from each participant by mobile phlebotomists. Over a roughly 2-month period, participants in the prospective study had the option of providing additional blood draws and questionnaires. Blood samples from the prospective study were shipped frozen or at room temperature prior to DNA extraction. The sequenced sample was PBMCs or T cells enriched from blood (not recorded which). This TCR was recovered from a man between 35 and 55 years old who had recovered from COVID-19.

The DNA sequence is as follows: TGTGCCAGCAGGGGGGGACAGGCAGATAGTAAGTTCTTC. Its coded protein is CASRGGQADSKFF. Here the chain combines TRBV6-5 and TRBJ2-1; 8 middle bases align to TRBD1. Measured from the cysteine to the phenylalanine, the CDR3 is 13 residues long. Of all the DNA, just the CDR3 is kept, 39 bases in frame from base 1. Trimmed from V: 6 bases; trimmed from J: 14 bases; junction bases lacking a gene match: 12. Sequences MNHEY (CDR1) and SVGAGI (CDR2) are obtained from the germline V gene.